The 7 T cell receptor beta chains below come from one sample, sequenced in a study of blood T cells in healthy people across ages. A second about 7 to 11 cycle PCR used barcoded and J-beta primers. TCRdb processed the 5' RACE reads anew with MiXCR; each CDR3 protein has one entry. Of about 930,000 distinct CDR3 sequences in the sample, roughly 28% were seen once. This same sample was also part of a study on T cells of mothers and their children.

The sequenced sample consisted of blood. All receptors derive from a middle-aged woman in good health.

The chain couples TRBV27 to TRBJ1-2; D ambiguous. This CDR3 spans 13 amino acids. From germline, CDR1 is MNHEY and CDR2 SMNVEV (reference sequence). Trimming left V 3 bases short and J 4 bases short, with 9 bases between. The CDR3 sequence is CASSLGDRYGYTF. The CDR3 nucleotides are TGTGCCAGCAGTTTGGGCGACCGCTATGGCTACACCTTC.

The chain is built from TRBV27 and TRBJ2-1, with a possible D match to TRBD1 (7 bases). Germline values: CDR1 MNHEY, CDR2 SMNVEV (reference sequence). The CDR3 is 15 amino acids. Trimming cost V 2 bases and J 7 bases, with 15 bases left between them. This CDR3 is CASSLVEGANNEQFF. The CDR3 bases are TGTGCCAGCAGTTTAGTGGAGGGGGCGAATAATGAGCAGTTCTTC.

The table lists this clonotype with many counts. The V and J genes are TRBV4-1 and TRBJ1-2; no clear D. The CDR3 consists of 18 residues. Trimming took 3 bases from V and 4 from J, leaving 24 bases between them. Per the germline V gene, CDR1 is MGHRA and CDR2 is YSYEKL. For the CDR3, the DNA is TGCGCCAGCAGCCACCTAAACCTGGTGGGGAGAATGAGCTATGGCTACACCTTC. This gives the protein CASSHLNLVGRMSYGYTF.

The chain links TRBV9 to TRBJ2-1; D may be TRBD1 or TRBD2 (5 bases each). V lost 4 bases, J lost 5 bases, and 16 bases lay in between. This CDR3 spans 15 amino acids. The germline V gene encodes CDR1 SGDLS and CDR2 YYNGEE. The DNA for the CDR3 is TGTGCCAGCAGCCAAACACCGGGGCAGCACAATGAGCAGTTCTTC. It codes for CASSQTPGQHNEQFF.

The V and J genes are TRBV27 and TRBJ2-3; TRBD2 matches 14 bases. The germline V gene has CDR1 MNHEY and CDR2 SMNVEV (reference sequence). This CDR3 is built from 15 residues. Trimming at V came to 5 bases and at J to 6 bases, leaving 4 bases not matched to a gene. CDR3 amino acids: CASSGLAGGGDTQYF. The CDR3 nucleotides are TGTGCCAGCAGTGGACTAGCGGGGGGCGGTGATACGCAGTATTTT.

As to this clonotype: This may be a read error, as it is one base from a much larger clone. J is TRBJ2-5 and V is TRBV28; D call uncertain. V was pared by 3 bases and J by 11 bases, with 19 bases between. Per the germline V gene, CDR1 is MDHEN and CDR2 is SYDVKM. The CDR3 has 14 residues. CDR3 nucleotide sequence: TGTGCCAGCAGTTTCCAACGAAGAAGGGATGAGCAGTACTTC. Residues: CASSFQRRRDEQYF. The full variable domain, rest sourced from reference TRBV28 and TRBJ2-5, is DVKVTQSSRYLVKRTGEKVFLECVQDMDHENMFWYRQDPGLGLRLIYFSYDVKMKEKGDIPEGYSVSREKKERFSLILESASTNQTSMYLCASSFQRRRDEQYFGPGTRLLVL.

This clonotype occurred many times. CDR3 sequence: CASSRTSGVPETQYF. The CDR3 coding sequence is TGTGCCAGCTCAAGGACTAGCGGGGTACCAGAGACCCAGTACTTC. The chain has TRBV18 and TRBJ2-5, with 12 bases identical to TRBD2. Per germline, CDR1 KGHSH and CDR2 LQKENI. V trimming: 5 bases; J trimming: 4 bases; junction bases outside the gene matches: 5. This CDR3 comprises 15 residues. The full variable domain, in which reference TRBV18 and TRBJ2-5 provide the parts outside the CDR3, is NAGVMQNPRHLVRRRGQEARLRCSPMKGHSHVYWYRQLPEEGLKFMVYLQKENIIDESGMPKERFSAEFPKEGPSILRIQQVVRGDSAAYFCASSRTSGVPETQYFGPGTRLLVL.